This T cell receptor beta chain was recorded in a study of T cell changes during pregnancy in multiple sclerosis. Germline V gives CDR1 LNHDA, CDR2 SQIVND (reference sequence). CDR3 length: 19 amino acids. Trimming at V came to 5 bases and at J to 0 bases, leaving 14 bases not matched to a gene. Assay used: immunoSEQ multiplex PCR; TCRdb lists only in-frame clones, some missing. The sample lists 60,000 to 90,000 clones, approximately 90% seen once, with approximately 1.9% in the top ten. The sequences come from peripheral blood, collected before pregnancy. The receptor was derived from a female donor with multiple sclerosis, enrolled in a pregnancy study. The chain is built from TRBV19 and TRBJ2-5, with 11 bases fitting TRBD2. The CDR3 sequence is CASSSRGLAAEEYQETQYF. CDR3 nucleotides: TGTGCCAGTAGTTCCCGGGGACTAGCGGCTGAAGAGTACCAAGAGACCCAGTACTTC.